Shown below are 10 T cell receptor beta chains from a single sample sequenced in a study of cytomegalovirus exposure and HLA in healthy donors. PCR primers comprised 60 Vbeta and 13 Jbeta primers. Here immunoSEQ multiplex PCR was the method, and the copy in TCRdb shows in-frame clones only, minus some. The data show tens of thousands of clones, with about 80% seen just once and approximately 5.5% held by the top ten. Sequenced: PBMCs. The receptors originated from a male donor in good health and CMV-seronegative.

The CDR3 region has the DNA TGTGCCAGCAGCTCCCCGAGGGGGGGGGATACGCAGTATTTT. Translation gives CASSSPRGGDTQYF. The rearrangement uses TRBV5-4 and TRBJ2-3; a weak D match, TRBD2 (7 bases). V lost 3 bases to trimming and J lost 6 bases, with 14 bases between them. The germline V gene encodes CDR1 SGHNT and CDR2 YYREEE (reference sequence). The CDR3 totals 14 residues.

The chain carries TRBV6-6 and TRBJ1-6; TRBD1 matches 9 bases. The ends lost 2 bases at V and 7 bases at J; junction bases unmatched: 3. The CDR3 consists of 15 residues. Germline CDR1 is MNHNY and CDR2 is SVGAGI (reference sequence). CDR3 nucleotides: TGTGCCAGCAGTTACGCAGGACAGGGGAATTCACCCCTCCACTTT. Translated: CASSYAGQGNSPLHF.

This clone was picked up a small number of times. J is TRBJ1-2 and V is TRBV30, with D unclear. Germline assignment: CDR1 GTSNPN and CDR2 SVGIG (reference sequence). V was clipped by 4 bases and J by 5 bases, with 11 bases between them. This CDR3 has 12 amino acids. The CDR3 reads CAWIYEPYGYTF. CDR3 bases: TGTGCCTGGATCTACGAGCCGTATGGCTACACCTTC.

This chain connects TRBV28 to TRBJ1-6; 9 bases map to TRBD1. Germline V lookup: CDR1 MDHEN, CDR2 SYDVKM. V lost 4 bases and J lost 4; bases outside the gene matches: 8. The CDR3 totals 17 residues. The CDR3 sequence is CASSSTQGAVYNSPLHF. In DNA form, the CDR3 reads TGTGCCAGCAGTTCGACACAGGGGGCCGTGTATAATTCACCCCTCCACTTT.

The genes are TRBV6-1 and TRBJ1-5, with D unclear. Germline CDR1 is MNHNS and CDR2 is SASEGT. CDR3 length equals 14 residues. Deletions cut 1 base from V and 3 bases from J, with 7 bases between. The CDR3: CASSEVEANQPQHF. In DNA, the CDR3 is TGTGCCAGCAGTGAAGTTGAAGCCAATCAGCCCCAGCATTTT.

The chain couples TRBV4-3 to TRBJ2-5; 13 nucleotides align to TRBD2. Germline values: CDR1 LGHNA, CDR2 YSLEER. The CDR3 totals 17 residues. J gave up 5 bases and V 4 bases, and 10 bases lay outside the gene matches. Here the CDR3 reads CASSRGLAGEIGETQYF. In DNA form, the CDR3 reads TGCGCCAGCAGCCGAGGACTAGCGGGGGAAATAGGGGAGACCCAGTACTTC.

This clone was found a few times. The chain carries TRBV5-6 and TRBJ1-5; tentative D call: TRBD1 (5 bases). Germline assignment: CDR1 SGHDT and CDR2 YYEEEE. With 0 bases removed from V and 8 bases from J, the gap between germline ends came to 9 bases. The CDR3 is 13 residues long. Here the CDR3 DNA reads TGTGCCAGCAGCTTGGGCGGGGCCGAGCCCCAGCATTTT. Its protein product is CASSLGGAEPQHF. Full variable domain (missing parts from reference TRBV5-6 and TRBJ1-5): DAGVTQSPTHLIKTRGQQVTLRCSPKSGHDTVSWYQQALGQGPQFIFQYYEEEERQRGNFPDRFSGHQFPNYSSELNVNALLLGDSALYLCASSLGGAEPQHFGDGTRLSIL.

This clone was detected a few times. CDR3 sequence (DNA): TGTGCCAGCAGCGTAGAGGGGAACACAGATACGCAGTATTTT. Its protein product is CASSVEGNTDTQYF. This chain connects TRBV9 to TRBJ2-3; maybe TRBD1 (5 bases). The CDR3 spans 14 residues. V dropped 0 bases and J dropped 2 bases, with 7 bases sitting between them. The V gene's germline CDR1 is SGDLS and CDR2 YYNGEE.

V usage is TRBV6-1 and J usage is TRBJ1-6; 7 bases match TRBD1. Trimming cost V 3 bases and J 5 bases; bases outside gene matches: 4. The germline V gene encodes CDR1 MNHNS and CDR2 SASEGT. This CDR3 has 15 amino acids. The CDR3 loop is CASSDRGQHNSPLHF. CDR3 DNA sequence: TGTGCCAGCAGTGATAGGGGACAGCATAATTCACCCCTCCACTTT.

The rearrangement joins TRBV30 to TRBJ1-1; no clear D gene. Trimming took 0 bases from V and 10 from J, leaving 18 bases between them. The CDR3 runs 14 residues. CDR1 and CDR2 (germline): GTSNPN, SVGIG (reference sequence). The CDR3 reads CAWSVPQGPERAFF. The CDR3 region has the DNA TGTGCCTGGAGTGTTCCCCAAGGTCCCGAGCGAGCTTTCTTT.